This T cell receptor (beta chain) was sequenced during a study of monozygotic twins with inflammatory bowel disease. General study findings and limits: For IBD patients, clonotypes shared with others were fewer than for healthy twins, especially with disease activity.

The RNA usage for each TCR library was around 3.5 ug of total RNA. With eight separate reactions per sample, the authors made cDNA. Following a re-call of the 5' RACE reads, TCRdb has one entry per CDR3 protein and lacks DNA. Here the sample table reports more than 300,000 distinct CDR3 sequences. Per the germline V gene, CDR1 is SGHVS and CDR2 is FNYEAQ. CDR3 length equals 15 residues. Comments on this clonotype: Its antigen is undetermined.

The V gene is TRBV7-6, the J gene TRBJ1-6; absent DNA, TCRdb's TRBD1 call cannot be checked. The material sequenced was blood. The clonotype was recovered from a human donor with ulcerative colitis or Crohn's disease, or a healthy co-twin of an affected twin (not recorded which). CDR3 sequence: CASSLEAGGHSPLHF.